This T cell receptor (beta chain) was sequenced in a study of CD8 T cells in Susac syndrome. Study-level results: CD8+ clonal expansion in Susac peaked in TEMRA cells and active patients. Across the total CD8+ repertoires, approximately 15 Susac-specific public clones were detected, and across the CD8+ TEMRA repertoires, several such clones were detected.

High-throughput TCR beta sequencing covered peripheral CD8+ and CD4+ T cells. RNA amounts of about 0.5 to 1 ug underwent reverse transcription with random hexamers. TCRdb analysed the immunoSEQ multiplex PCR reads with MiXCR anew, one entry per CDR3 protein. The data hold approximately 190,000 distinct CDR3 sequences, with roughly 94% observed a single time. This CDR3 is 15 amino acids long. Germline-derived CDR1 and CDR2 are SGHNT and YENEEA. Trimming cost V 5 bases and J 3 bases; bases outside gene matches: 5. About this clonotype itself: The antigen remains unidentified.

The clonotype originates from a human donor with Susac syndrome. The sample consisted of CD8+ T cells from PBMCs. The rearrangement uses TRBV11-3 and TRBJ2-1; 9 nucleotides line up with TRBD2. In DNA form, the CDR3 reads TGTGCCAGCAGCCCCCGACTAGCGGACTACAATGAGCAGTTCTTC. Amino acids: CASSPRLADYNEQFF.